This T cell receptor beta chain was obtained from a study of T cell responses to AZD1222 COVID-19 vaccine. Here immunoSEQ multiplex PCR was the method, and the copy in TCRdb shows in-frame clones only, minus some. The sample lists about 140,000 clones; about nine tenths were seen once. Concerning this clone: Antigen specificity is unknown.

Trimming cost V 5 bases and J 0 bases, with 4 bases left between them. Germline V gene sequence: CDR1 SGHAT, CDR2 FQNNGV. This CDR3 is built from 12 residues. Study-level findings and limits: Clonal diversity was possibly underestimated; the donors were predominantly white British and more often female.

The receptor was isolated from an adult in good health. V gene TRBV11-2 combines with J gene TRBJ1-1, with D hard to call. The source material was peripheral blood, sampled on day 0 of AZD1222 vaccination. CDR3 region: CASSPLNTEAFF. In nucleotides, the CDR3 is TGTGCCAGCAGCCCATTGAACACTGAAGCTTTCTTT.